This T cell receptor beta chain was identified in a study of CD8 T cells in Susac syndrome. Regarding the study as a whole: Maximal CD8+ clonal expansion in Susac was observed within TEMRA cells and among active patients.

With random hexamers, reverse transcription was performed on about 0.5 to 1 ug of RNA. Each CDR3 protein gets one entry after TCRdb re-called the immunoSEQ multiplex PCR reads with MiXCR. The sample holds some 130,000 distinct CDR3 sequences, approximately 95% seen once. Blood CD8+ and CD4+ T cells underwent high-throughput TCR beta sequencing. TEMRA cells were FACS-enriched, and CD8+ and CD4+ T cells were isolated negatively. V lost 11 bases, J lost 2 bases, and 12 bases stayed unmatched. The CDR3 totals 15 residues. CDR1 is MDHEN and CDR2 is SYDVKM in the germline V gene. Remarks on this clonotype: Its antigen is as yet unknown.

The J gene is TRBJ2-3, the V gene TRBV28; 8 nucleotides match TRBD1. The source is a human donor with Susac syndrome. The sequencing input was CD8+ T cells from PBMCs. The CDR3 loop is CAAQTGASITDTQYF. The CDR3 nucleotides are TGTGCCGCCCAGACAGGGGCCTCGATCACAGATACGCAGTATTTT.